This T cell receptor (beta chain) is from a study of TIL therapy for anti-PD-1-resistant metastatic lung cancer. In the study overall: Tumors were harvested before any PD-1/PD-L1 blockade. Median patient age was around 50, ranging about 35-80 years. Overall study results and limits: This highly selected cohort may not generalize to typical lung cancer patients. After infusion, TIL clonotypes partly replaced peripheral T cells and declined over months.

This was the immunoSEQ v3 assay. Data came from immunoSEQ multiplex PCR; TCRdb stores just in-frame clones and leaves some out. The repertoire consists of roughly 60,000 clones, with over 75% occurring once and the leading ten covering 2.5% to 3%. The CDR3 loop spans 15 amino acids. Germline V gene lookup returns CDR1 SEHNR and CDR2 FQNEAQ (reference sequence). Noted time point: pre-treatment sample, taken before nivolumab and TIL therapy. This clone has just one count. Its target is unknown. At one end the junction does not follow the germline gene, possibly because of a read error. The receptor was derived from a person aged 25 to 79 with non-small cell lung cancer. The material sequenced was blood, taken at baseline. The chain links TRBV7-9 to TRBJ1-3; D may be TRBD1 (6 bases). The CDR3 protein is CASNLSSRGANTIYF. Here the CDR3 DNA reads TGTGCCAGCAACTTATCGTCAAGGGGGGCAAACACCATATATTTT.